The 13 T cell receptor beta chains below all came from one sample that was sequenced in a study of cytomegalovirus exposure and HLA in healthy donors (dated by TCRdb to the late 2010s). The library was prepared using the immunoSEQ multiplex PCR assay. A mixture of 60 forward primers for TCR Vbeta segments and 13 reverse primers for TCR Jbeta segments was used in the multiplex PCR. Sourced from immuneACCESS, this table was stored by TCRdb with only in-frame sequences that have V and J called. A share of the clones is absent; for the studies checked, an unresolved V gene accounts for under half, and the remainder has no known explanation. This sample holds approximately 200,000 clones; about 83% were observed only once. The ten largest clonotypes hold 1% to 1.5% of the sample. Material for sequencing was PBMCs. These receptors were taken from a human donor in good health.

This chain joins TRBV19 and TRBJ2-6; D might be TRBD2 (6 bases). Germline V gives CDR1 LNHDA, CDR2 SQIVND (reference sequence). This CDR3 has 15 amino acids. Trimming took 6 bases from V and 0 from J, leaving 9 bases between them. CDR3 in DNA: TGTGCCAGTAGCGGAGGGAGCTCTGGGGCCAACGTCCTGACTTTC. The encoded protein is CASSGGSSGANVLTF.

The gene calls are TRBV19 and TRBJ2-3; TRBD2 agrees at 9 bases. Per germline, CDR1 LNHDA and CDR2 SQIVND (reference sequence). The length of the CDR3 is 19 residues. Unmatched junction bases numbered 20, after V lost 3 bases and J lost 7 bases. CDR3 amino acids: CASSILLEFPAGGPNTQYF. The CDR3 bases are TGTGCCAGTAGTATTCTATTGGAGTTCCCGGCGGGAGGGCCGAATACGCAGTATTTT.

This sequence joins TRBV6-5 and TRBJ2-5; perhaps TRBD1 as D (6 bases). CDR3 size: 15 residues. The germline V gene encodes CDR1 MNHEY and CDR2 SVGAGI. Between the trimmed V and J ends, which lost 6 bases and 1 base, there was a span of 15 bases. CDR3 coding DNA: TGTGCCAGCAGCCTCGAGGGGACAACCCAAGAGACCCAGTACTTC. It is translated as CASSLEGTTQETQYF.

The chain has TRBV7-2 and TRBJ2-7, with D possibly TRBD2 on 6 matching bases. Germline CDR1 SGHTA, CDR2 FQGNSA. The CDR3 has 14 residues. Trimming took off 6 bases at V and 6 bases at J, with 18 bases between the two ends. The CDR3 region is CASRPSARRGEQYF. CDR3 DNA sequence: TGTGCCAGCAGGCCCTCAGCGAGGCGGGGCGAGCAGTACTTC.

This chain joins TRBV29-1 and TRBJ2-7; maybe TRBD1 (7 bases). The V and J ends lost 7 bases and 3 bases respectively, with 16 bases between them. Germline CDR1 is SQVTM and CDR2 is ANQGSEA. The CDR3 covers 13 residues. The CDR3 DNA sequence: TGCAGCGAGCTCTGGCGGGACAGCTACGAGCAGTACTTC. The encoded protein is CSELWRDSYEQYF.

Here the CDR3 reads CASSSKRLAGVSGELFF. CDR3 DNA: TGTGCCAGCAGCTCCAAGAGGCTAGCGGGAGTTTCCGGGGAGCTGTTTTTT. The chain recombines TRBV7-9 with TRBJ2-2; 10 nucleotides line up with TRBD2. The ends lost 4 bases at V and 6 bases at J; junction bases unmatched: 11. The germline gives CDR1 SEHNR, CDR2 FQNEAQ (reference sequence). The CDR3 has 17 amino acids.

This clone was detected once. This chain connects TRBV19 to TRBJ2-5; weak D call: TRBD1 (6 bases). The CDR3 is 14 amino acids. Germline V gives CDR1 LNHDA, CDR2 SQIVND (reference sequence). V was cut by 6 bases and J by 2 bases, with 13 bases left in between. CDR3 sequence (DNA): TGTGCCAGTAGCCCGGACAGAGGGCAAGAGACCCAGTACTTC. This gives the protein CASSPDRGQETQYF.

The chain has TRBV28 and TRBJ1-1; D is undetermined. This CDR3 has 13 amino acids. From germline, CDR1 is MDHEN and CDR2 SYDVKM. Between the trimmed V and J ends, which lost 6 bases and 1 base, there was a span of 9 bases. CDR3 sequence reads: CASSSGQNTEAFF. DNA for the CDR3: TGTGCCAGCAGCTCAGGCCAGAACACTGAAGCTTTCTTT.

V gene TRBV5-1 combines with J gene TRBJ1-1; TRBD1 agrees at 9 bases. V lost 0 bases to trimming and J lost 10 bases; unmatched junction nucleotides: 4. CDR1 is SGHRS and CDR2 is YFSETQ in the germline V gene. CDR3 length: 13 amino acids. Here the CDR3 reads CASSLEDRGRAFF. The DNA of the CDR3 is TGCGCCAGCAGCTTGGAGGACAGGGGTAGAGCTTTCTTT. The full variable domain, completed using reference TRBV5-1 and TRBJ1-1, is KAGVTQTPRYLIKTRGQQVTLSCSPISGHRSVSWYQQTPGQGLQFLFEYFSETQRNKGNFPGRFSGRQFSNSRSEMNVSTLELGDSALYLCASSLEDRGRAFFGQGTRLTVV.

The V and J genes are TRBV4-1 and TRBJ2-5; 8 nucleotides align to TRBD2. This CDR3 has 15 residues. Germline lookup yields CDR1 MGHRA and CDR2 YSYEKL. V lost 1 base, J lost 5 bases, and 6 bases stayed unmatched. In nucleotides, the CDR3 is TGCGCCAGCAGCCAAGGGGGACTAGGAGCCGAGACCCAGTACTTC. Translating gives CASSQGGLGAETQYF.

This clone was observed a handful of times. The CDR3 protein is CASSLTEKNYGYTF. The CDR3 DNA follows: TGTGCCAGCAGCCTGACAGAGAAAAACTATGGCTACACCTTC. The rearrangement links TRBV5-5 to TRBJ1-2; D might be TRBD1 (5 bases). The CDR3 is 14 amino acids. Germline-derived CDR1 and CDR2 are SGHKS and YYEKEE (reference sequence). The V gene lost 4 bases and the J gene lost 2 bases, with 12 bases spanning the gap. The full variable domain, rest sourced from reference TRBV5-5 and TRBJ1-2, is DAGVTQSPTHLIKTRGQQVTLRCSPISGHKSVSWYQQVLGQGPQFIFQYYEKEERGRGNFPDRFSARQFPNYSSELNVNALLLGDSALYLCASSLTEKNYGYTFGSGTRLTVV.

The chain has TRBV2 and TRBJ1-5; D remains ambiguous. V was pared by 6 bases and J by 0 bases, with 18 bases between. CDR1 is SNHLY, CDR2 FYNNEI, per germline. The CDR3 is 17 residues long. CDR3 nucleotide sequence: TGTGCCAGCAGCGCTTCTGATGCGGGCGATAGCAATCAGCCCCAGCATTTT. Translation gives CASSASDAGDSNQPQHF.

This clone was seen more than once but under ten times. This rearrangement joins TRBV6-1 to TRBJ1-1, with D possibly matching TRBD1 (6 bases). The CDR3 spans 13 residues. The V and J ends lost 7 bases and 1 base respectively, with 10 bases between them. Per the germline V gene, CDR1 is MNHNS and CDR2 is SASEGT. The CDR3 loop is CASMRGPNTEAFF. The CDR3 DNA follows: TGTGCCAGCATGCGGGGGCCGAACACTGAAGCTTTCTTT.